The 4 T cell receptor beta chains in this list originate from one sample, sequenced in a study of response to subunit inactivated influenza vaccine. A single record per CDR3 protein comes from TCRdb applying MiXCR to the RT-PCR reads. The sample has about half a million distinct CDR3 sequences; roughly 9.7% are singletons. Here the sequenced sample was PBMCs from blood, taken about 40 days after vaccination. The receptors stem from a man aged 45-65 years who received an inactivated influenza vaccine.

In this sample, this clonotype turned up a few times. This sequence joins TRBV4-2 and TRBJ1-6; weak D call: TRBD1 (6 bases). Deletions cut 0 bases from V and 0 bases from J, with 15 bases between. This CDR3 region has 19 residues. The germline V gene encodes CDR1 LGHNA and CDR2 YNFKEQ. The CDR3 coding sequence is TGTGCCAGCAGCCAAGATCCACAGGGAAAAAGCTCCTATAATTCACCCCTCCACTTT. The encoded protein is CASSQDPQGKSSYNSPLHF.

This clonotype was counted only a few times. The gene calls are TRBV20-1 and TRBJ2-1; 8 bases are a match to TRBD2. This CDR3 has 15 amino acids. Germline V lookup: CDR1 DFQATT, CDR2 SNEGSKA (reference sequence). Trimming cost V 6 bases and J 7 bases; bases outside gene matches: 14. The CDR3 reads CSALSGSGSRNEQFF. The CDR3 DNA reads as TGCAGTGCCCTCTCCGGGAGCGGGAGTCGGAATGAGCAGTTCTTC.

This clonotype was counted between two and nine times. The V gene is TRBV20-1, the J gene TRBJ1-5; no reliable D call. CDR1 and CDR2 (germline): DFQATT, SNEGSKA (reference sequence). The CDR3 contains 16 residues. The V end lost 1 base, the J end lost 2 bases, and 15 bases lay between the germline ends. The CDR3 DNA reads TGCAGTGCTAGAGCCTCGCGGGCCTTGGGCAATCAGCCCCAGCATTTT. It translates to CSARASRALGNQPQHF.

In its sample, this clonotype was seen many times. The chain recombines TRBV20-1 with TRBJ1-6, with a possible D match to TRBD1 (5 bases). Trimming cost V 0 bases and J 0 bases, with 12 bases left between them. Germline V gene data show CDR1 as DFQATT and CDR2 as SNEGSKA (reference sequence). This CDR3 is built from 17 residues. As DNA, the CDR3 is TGCAGTGCTAGAGAAGGGACGGGTAGCTCCTATAATTCACCCCTCCACTTT. Protein: CSAREGTGSSYNSPLHF.